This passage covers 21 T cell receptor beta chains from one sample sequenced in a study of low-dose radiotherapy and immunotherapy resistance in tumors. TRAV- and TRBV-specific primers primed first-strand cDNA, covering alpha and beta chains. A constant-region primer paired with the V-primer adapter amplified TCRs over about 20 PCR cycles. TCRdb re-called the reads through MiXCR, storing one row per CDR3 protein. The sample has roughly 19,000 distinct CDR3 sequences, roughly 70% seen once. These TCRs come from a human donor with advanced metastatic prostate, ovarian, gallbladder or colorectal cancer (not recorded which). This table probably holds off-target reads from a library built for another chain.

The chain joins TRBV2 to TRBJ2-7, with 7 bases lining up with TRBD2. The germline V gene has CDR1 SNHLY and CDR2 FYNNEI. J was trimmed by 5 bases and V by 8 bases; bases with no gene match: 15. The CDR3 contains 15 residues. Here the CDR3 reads CASGREQTRAHEQYF. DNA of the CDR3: TGTGCCAGCGGGAGGGAACAGACACGGGCCCACGAGCAGTACTTC.

CDR3 coding DNA: TGTGCCACCACCCAGGACAGGACTGGCTACACCTTC. Translation gives CATTQDRTGYTF. This chain connects TRBV24-1 to TRBJ1-2; 7 bases are shared with TRBD1. Germline trimming cut 8 bases from V and 7 bases from J; bases unmatched to any gene: 6. The CDR3 runs to 12 residues. Germline-derived CDR1 and CDR2 are KGHDR and SFDVKD.

CDR3 region: CASSVGQGLLYEQYF. The CDR3 DNA reads as TGTGCCAGCAGCGTAGGTCAGGGGCTACTCTACGAGCAGTACTTC. The V gene is TRBV9, the J gene TRBJ2-7, with a weak D call TRBD1 (6 bases). The V gene lost 0 bases and the J gene lost 3 bases, with 13 bases spanning the gap. Per the germline V gene, CDR1 is SGDLS and CDR2 is YYNGEE. This CDR3 has 15 amino acids.

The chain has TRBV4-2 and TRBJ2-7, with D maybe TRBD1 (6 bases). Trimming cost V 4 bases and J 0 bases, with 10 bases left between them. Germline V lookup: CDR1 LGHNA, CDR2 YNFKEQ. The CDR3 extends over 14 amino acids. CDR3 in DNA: TGTGCCAGCAGCCTAAGGACAGACTCCTACGAGCAGTACTTC. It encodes CASSLRTDSYEQYF.

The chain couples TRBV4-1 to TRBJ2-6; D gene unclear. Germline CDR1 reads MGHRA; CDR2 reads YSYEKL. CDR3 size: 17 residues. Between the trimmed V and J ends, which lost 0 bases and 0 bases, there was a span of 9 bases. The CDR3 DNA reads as TGCGCCAGCAGCCAAGATCTTCCGGTCTCTGGGGCCAACGTCCTGACTTTC. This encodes CASSQDLPVSGANVLTF.

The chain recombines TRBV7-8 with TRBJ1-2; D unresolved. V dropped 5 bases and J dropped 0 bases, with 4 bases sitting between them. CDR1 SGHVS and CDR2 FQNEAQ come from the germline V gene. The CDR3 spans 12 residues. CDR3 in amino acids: CASSGPNYGYTF. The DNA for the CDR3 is TGTGCCAGCAGCGGGCCTAACTATGGCTACACCTTC. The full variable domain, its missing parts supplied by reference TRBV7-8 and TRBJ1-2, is GAGVSQSPRYKVAKRGQDVALRCDPISGHVSLFWYQQALGQGPEFLTYFQNEAQLDKSGLPSDRFFAERPEGSVSTLKIQRTQQEDSAVYLCASSGPNYGYTFGSGTRLTVV.

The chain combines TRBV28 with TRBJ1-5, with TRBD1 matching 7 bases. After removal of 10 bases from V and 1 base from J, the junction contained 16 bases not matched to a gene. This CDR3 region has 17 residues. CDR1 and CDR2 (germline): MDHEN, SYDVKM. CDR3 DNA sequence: TGTGCCACCTCCCTGACAGGGAGGGAGAGAAGCAATCAGCCCCAGCATTTT. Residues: CATSLTGRERSNQPQHF. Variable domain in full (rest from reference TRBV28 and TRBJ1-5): DVKVTQSSRYLVKRTGEKVFLECVQDMDHENMFWYRQDPGLGLRLIYFSYDVKMKEKGDIPEGYSVSREKKERFSLILESASTNQTSMYLCATSLTGRERSNQPQHFGDGTRLSIL.

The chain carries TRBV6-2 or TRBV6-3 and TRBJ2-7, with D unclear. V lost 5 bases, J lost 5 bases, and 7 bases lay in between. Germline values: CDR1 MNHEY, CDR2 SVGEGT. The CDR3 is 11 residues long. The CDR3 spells CASSESHEQYF. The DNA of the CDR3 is TGTGCCAGCAGTGAAAGCCACGAGCAGTACTTC.

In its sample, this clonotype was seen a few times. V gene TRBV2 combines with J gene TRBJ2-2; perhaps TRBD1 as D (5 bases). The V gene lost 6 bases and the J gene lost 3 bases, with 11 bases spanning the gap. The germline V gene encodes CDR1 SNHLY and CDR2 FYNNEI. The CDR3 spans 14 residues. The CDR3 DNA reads TGTGCCAGCAGCCTATCAGGGTACACCGGGGAGCTGTTTTTT. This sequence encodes CASSLSGYTGELFF.

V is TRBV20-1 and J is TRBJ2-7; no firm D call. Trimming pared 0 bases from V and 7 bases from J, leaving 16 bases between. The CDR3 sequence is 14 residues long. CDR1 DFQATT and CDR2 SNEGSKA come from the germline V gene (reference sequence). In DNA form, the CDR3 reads TGCAGTGCTAGAGAACTCAGACCCCCGTGGGAGCAGTACTTC. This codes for CSARELRPPWEQYF.

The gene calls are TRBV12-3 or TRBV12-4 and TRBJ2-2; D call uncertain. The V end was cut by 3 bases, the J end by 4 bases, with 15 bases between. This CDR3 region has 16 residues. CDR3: CASSLVSAELTGELFF. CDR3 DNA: TGTGCCAGCAGTTTGGTTTCGGCAGAGCTCACCGGGGAGCTGTTTTTT.

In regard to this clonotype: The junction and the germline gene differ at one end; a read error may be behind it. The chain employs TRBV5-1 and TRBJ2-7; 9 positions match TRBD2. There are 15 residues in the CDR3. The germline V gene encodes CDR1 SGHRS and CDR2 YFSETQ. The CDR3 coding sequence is TGCGCCAGCAGCTCCCTAGCGGGAAACTCCCACGAGCAGTACTTC. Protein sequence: CASSSLAGNSHEQYF.

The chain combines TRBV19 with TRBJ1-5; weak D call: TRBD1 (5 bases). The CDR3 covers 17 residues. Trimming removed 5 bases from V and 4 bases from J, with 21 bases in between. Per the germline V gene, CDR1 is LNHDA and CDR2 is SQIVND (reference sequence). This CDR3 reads CASSPAPGGGRNQPQHF. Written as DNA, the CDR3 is TGTGCCAGTAGTCCGGCCCCGGGGGGGGGAAGGAATCAGCCCCAGCATTTT.

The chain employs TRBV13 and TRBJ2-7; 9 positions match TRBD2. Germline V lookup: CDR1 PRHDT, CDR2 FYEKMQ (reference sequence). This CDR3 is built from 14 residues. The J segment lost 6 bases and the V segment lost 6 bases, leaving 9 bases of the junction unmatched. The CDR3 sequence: CASRATSGRFEQYF. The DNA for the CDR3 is TGTGCCAGCAGGGCCACTAGCGGGCGTTTCGAGCAGTACTTC. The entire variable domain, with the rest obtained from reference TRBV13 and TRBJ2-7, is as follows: AAGVIQSPRHLIKEKRETATLKCYPIPRHDTVYWYQQGPGQDPQFLISFYEKMQSDKGSIPDRFSAQQFSDYHSELNMSSLELGDSALYFCASRATSGRFEQYFGPGTRLTVT.

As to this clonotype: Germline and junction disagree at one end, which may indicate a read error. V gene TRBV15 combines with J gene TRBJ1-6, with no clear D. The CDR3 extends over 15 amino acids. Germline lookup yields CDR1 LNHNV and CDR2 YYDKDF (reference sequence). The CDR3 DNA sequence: TGTGCTGTGAGGCCAGGAAACACCAATGCAGGCAAATCAACCTTT. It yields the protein CAVRPGNTNAGKSTF.

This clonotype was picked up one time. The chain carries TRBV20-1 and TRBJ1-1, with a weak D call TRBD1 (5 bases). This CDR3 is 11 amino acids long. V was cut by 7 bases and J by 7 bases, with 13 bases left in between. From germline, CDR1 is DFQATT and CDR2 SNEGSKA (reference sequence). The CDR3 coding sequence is TGCAGTGTTTTAAGGGGCCTTGAAGCTTTCTTT. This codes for CSVLRGLEAFF.

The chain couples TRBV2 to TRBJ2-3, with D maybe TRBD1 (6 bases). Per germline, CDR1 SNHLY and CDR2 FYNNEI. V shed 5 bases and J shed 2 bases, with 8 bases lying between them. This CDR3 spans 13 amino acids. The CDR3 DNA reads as TGTGCCAGCAGTAGGGACATCACAGATACGCAGTATTTT. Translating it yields CASSRDITDTQYF.

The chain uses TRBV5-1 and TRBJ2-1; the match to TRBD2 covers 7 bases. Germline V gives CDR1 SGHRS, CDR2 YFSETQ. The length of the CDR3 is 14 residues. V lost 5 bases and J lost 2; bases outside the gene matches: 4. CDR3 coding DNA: TGCGCCAGCAGGGGCGGGGGTCCCTACAATGAGCAGTTCTTC. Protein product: CASRGGGPYNEQFF.

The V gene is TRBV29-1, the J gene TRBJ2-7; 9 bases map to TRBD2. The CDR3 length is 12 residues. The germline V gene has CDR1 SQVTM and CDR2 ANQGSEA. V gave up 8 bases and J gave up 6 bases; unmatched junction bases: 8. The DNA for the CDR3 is TGCAGCACCGGCACACTAGCGGGCGAGCAGTACTTC. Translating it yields CSTGTLAGEQYF.

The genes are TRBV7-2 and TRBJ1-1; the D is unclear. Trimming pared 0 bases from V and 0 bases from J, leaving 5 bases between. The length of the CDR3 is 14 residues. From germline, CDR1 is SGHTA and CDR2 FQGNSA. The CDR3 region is CASSLAGMNTEAFF. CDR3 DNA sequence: TGTGCCAGCAGCTTAGCGGGGATGAACACTGAAGCTTTCTTT.

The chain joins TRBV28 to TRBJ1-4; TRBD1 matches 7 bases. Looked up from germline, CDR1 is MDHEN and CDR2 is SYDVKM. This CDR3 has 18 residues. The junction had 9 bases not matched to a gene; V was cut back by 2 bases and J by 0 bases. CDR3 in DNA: TGTGCCAGCAGTTTACTACAACCCGGGACAGCAACTAATGAAAAACTGTTTTTT. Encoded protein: CASSLLQPGTATNEKLFF.